These 7 T cell receptor beta chains came from one sample sequenced in a study of lymphopenia after photon versus proton radiotherapy. TCRdb keeps only in-frame clones here, not all; method: immunoSEQ multiplex PCR. The repertoire holds about 68,000 clones, with roughly 90% as singletons. The source material was peripheral blood, sampled from a patient treated with photon-based radiotherapy. The receptor set was obtained from a woman in her 70s with pancreatic cancer.

This clone was seen more than once but under ten times. The chain uses TRBV7-2 and TRBJ2-1, with 10 positions matching TRBD1. Trimming removed 6 bases from V and 6 bases from J; junction bases left unmatched: 2. This CDR3 contains 13 residues. The germline V gene encodes CDR1 SGHTA and CDR2 FQGNSA. CDR3 residues: CASRGQGSNEQFF. The CDR3 DNA sequence: TGTGCCAGCAGGGGACAGGGGTCCAATGAGCAGTTCTTC.

The rearrangement uses TRBV4-1 and TRBJ2-1, with D possibly matching TRBD2 (6 bases). The ends were cut back, 0 bases at V and 12 bases at J, with 18 bases in the middle. The CDR3 is made up of 15 amino acids. Germline-derived CDR1 and CDR2 are MGHRA and YSYEKL. CDR3 nucleotides: TGCGCCAGCAGCCAAGATGGGGATACGGGACTCCTGCAGTTCTTC. Protein product: CASSQDGDTGLLQFF.

This chain connects TRBV28 to TRBJ2-6; no reliable D call. This CDR3 is 15 amino acids long. Trimming removed 7 bases from V and 2 bases from J, with 12 bases in between. The germline CDR1 and CDR2 sequences are MDHEN and SYDVKM. For the CDR3, the DNA is TGTGCCAGCAAAACCGAGCTAGCTGGGGCCAACGTCCTGACTTTC. Amino acid sequence: CASKTELAGANVLTF.

The chain links TRBV5-1 to TRBJ2-1, with a weak D call TRBD1 (5 bases). Per the germline V gene, CDR1 is SGHRS and CDR2 is YFSETQ. The CDR3 extends over 14 amino acids. V gave up 1 base and J gave up 5 bases, with 10 bases separating them. CDR3 in DNA: TGCGCCAGCAGCTTGTCAGGGTGGGACAATGAGCAGTTCTTC. Its translation: CASSLSGWDNEQFF. The entire variable domain, with the rest obtained from reference TRBV5-1 and TRBJ2-1, is as follows: KAGVTQTPRYLIKTRGQQVTLSCSPISGHRSVSWYQQTPGQGLQFLFEYFSETQRNKGNFPGRFSGRQFSNSRSEMNVSTLELGDSALYLCASSLSGWDNEQFFGPGTRLTVL.

This chain links TRBV19 with TRBJ2-5; a possible D gene is TRBD1 (5 bases). Germline CDR1 LNHDA, CDR2 SQIVND (reference sequence). V lost 3 bases, J lost 0 bases, and 14 bases lay in between. There are 16 residues in the CDR3. The chain's CDR3 is CASSIRTLGNQETQYF. For the CDR3, the DNA is TGTGCCAGTAGTATCCGGACATTGGGGAACCAAGAGACCCAGTACTTC.

V usage is TRBV29-1 and J usage is TRBJ2-6; D not certain. The CDR3 extends over 18 amino acids. Trimming left V 6 bases short and J 0 bases short, with 21 bases between. The germline gives CDR1 SQVTM, CDR2 ANQGSEA. CDR3 coding DNA: TGCAGCGTCCGGTTGGGCCAGAATAGTCACTCTGGGGCCAACGTCCTGACTTTC. This sequence encodes CSVRLGQNSHSGANVLTF.

The rearrangement joins TRBV13 to TRBJ2-3; 11 bases agree with TRBD2. The CDR3 spans 16 residues. V gave up 5 bases and J gave up 0 bases; unmatched junction bases: 4. CDR1 and CDR2 from the germline V gene are PRHDT and FYEKMQ (reference sequence). CDR3 protein: CASSPTSGGSTDTQYF. The DNA of the CDR3 is TGTGCCAGCAGCCCTACTAGCGGGGGTAGCACAGATACGCAGTATTTT.